This T cell receptor beta chain was retrieved from a study of blood T cell repertoires in COVID-19. The overall study: Material from acute and convalescent COVID-19 was sourced from the United States, Italy and Spain.

Living in 24 US areas, the participants were between roughly 18 and 89 years of age. Among Cohort 3 donors, those recovered had two negative PCRs, clearance, or symptom resolution. In the original processing: Amplification from reference gene primers served as the basis for estimated nucleated cell counts. The repertoire was sequenced with immunoSEQ multiplex PCR; TCRdb's copy has only in-frame clones and lacks some. That table gives V, J and clone size, and the DNA gave D and trimming. The sample includes about 150,000 clones, around four fifths of them seen just once. Trimming cost V 5 bases and J 2 bases; bases outside gene matches: 18. The CDR3 consists of 20 residues. Germline lookup yields CDR1 MNHNY and CDR2 SVGAGI (reference sequence).

The genes are TRBV6-6 and TRBJ2-1; 10 bases are a match to TRBD2. The source material was PBMCs or T cells enriched from blood (not recorded which). The sequence was obtained from a woman in her 40s who had recovered from COVID-19. The chain's CDR3 is CASSPGVAGGPYTPYNEQFF. The CDR3 nucleotides are TGTGCCAGCAGTCCCGGGGTAGCGGGGGGACCCTATACCCCCTACAATGAGCAGTTCTTC.